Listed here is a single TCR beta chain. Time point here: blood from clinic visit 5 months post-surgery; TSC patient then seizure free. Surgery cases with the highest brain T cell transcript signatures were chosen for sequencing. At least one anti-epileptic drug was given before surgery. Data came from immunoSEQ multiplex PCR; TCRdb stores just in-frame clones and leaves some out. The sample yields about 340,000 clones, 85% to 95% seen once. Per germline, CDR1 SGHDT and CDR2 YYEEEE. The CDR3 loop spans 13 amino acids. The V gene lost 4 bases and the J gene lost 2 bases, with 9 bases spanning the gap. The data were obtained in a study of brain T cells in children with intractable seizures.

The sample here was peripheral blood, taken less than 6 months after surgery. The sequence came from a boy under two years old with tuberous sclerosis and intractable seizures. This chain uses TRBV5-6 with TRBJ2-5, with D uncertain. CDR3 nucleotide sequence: TGTGCCAGCAGCCTCCGAGGACAAGAGACCCAGTACTTC. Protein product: CASSLRGQETQYF.